The 22 T cell receptor beta chains listed next were all sequenced from one sample in a study of blood T cell repertoires in COVID-19. TCRdb keeps only in-frame clones here, not all; method: immunoSEQ multiplex PCR. The sample records over 350,000 clones, more than 75% being singletons. Specimen: PBMCs or T cells enriched from blood (not recorded which). The receptor set was obtained from a woman in her forties or fifties who had recovered from COVID-19.

This chain links TRBV4-1 with TRBJ2-3; 12 bases fit TRBD2. V shed 4 bases, J shed 2 bases, and the junction held 10 bases outside the gene matches. Germline V gene data show CDR1 as MGHRA and CDR2 as YSYEKL. CDR3 length: 18 residues. CDR3 nucleotide sequence: TGCGCCAGCAGCCGCACTAGCGGGGGGCCTTCCTCCACAGATACGCAGTATTTT. Its translation is CASSRTSGGPSSTDTQYF.

V gene TRBV4-1 combines with J gene TRBJ1-6; possible D gene TRBD1, 6 bases. This CDR3 is 15 amino acids long. The germline V and J ends were trimmed by 5 bases and 7 bases, with 15 bases remaining between them. The germline V gene has CDR1 MGHRA and CDR2 YSYEKL. The CDR3 DNA is TGCGCCAGCAGCTCTTGGACAGAAGCCAATTCACCCCTCCACTTT. Translation gives CASSSWTEANSPLHF.

As for this clone: Mismatch with germline at one junction end may stem from a read error. The rearrangement uses TRBV7-9 and TRBJ2-1; 8 bases map to TRBD1. Germline-derived CDR1 and CDR2 are SEHNR and FQNEAQ (reference sequence). This CDR3 has 12 amino acids. CDR3 in amino acids: CASSLLGQGRLF. CDR3 bases: TGTGCCAGCAGCTTACTAGGACAGGGTCGGCTCTTC. Filled out from reference TRBV7-9 and TRBJ2-1, the complete variable domain reads DTGVSQNPRHKITKRGQNVTFRCDPISEHNRLYWYRQTLGQGPEFLTYFQNEAQLEKSRLLSDRFSAERPKGSFSTLEIQRTEQGDSAMYLCASSLLGQGRLFGPGTRLTVL.

V and J are TRBV7-3 and TRBJ2-1, with TRBD2 identical over 7 bases. V gave up 2 bases and J gave up 3 bases; unmatched junction bases: 4. The CDR3 consists of 15 residues. CDR1 SGHTA and CDR2 FQGTGA come from the germline V gene. The DNA for the CDR3 is TGTGCCAGCAGCTTAGGGCCTAGCGGCTACAATGAGCAGTTCTTC. Protein product: CASSLGPSGYNEQFF.

The V gene is TRBV3-1 (or the pseudogene TRBV3-2), the J gene TRBJ2-2; possible D gene TRBD1, 5 bases. Germline CDR1 and CDR2: LGHDT and YNNKEL (reference sequence). The CDR3 is made up of 13 amino acids. The ends were cut back, 6 bases at V and 5 bases at J, with 10 bases in the middle. Here the CDR3 reads CASRKGVTGELFF. The CDR3 DNA follows: TGTGCCAGCAGGAAAGGGGTTACCGGGGAGCTGTTTTTT.

J is TRBJ1-2 and V is TRBV19; TRBD1 agrees at 7 bases. The length of the CDR3 is 14 residues. CDR1 LNHDA and CDR2 SQIVND come from the germline V gene (reference sequence). Trimming took 6 bases from V and 7 from J; bases not matched to a gene: 11. CDR3 DNA: TGTGCCAGTAGACCCCAGGGGGTTACGGGTGGCTACACCTTC. It yields the protein CASRPQGVTGGYTF.

This clone has only one observation. This rearrangement joins TRBV4-1 to TRBJ1-1; D uncertain. This CDR3 comprises 15 residues. The germline gives CDR1 MGHRA, CDR2 YSYEKL. Deletions cut 3 bases from V and 1 base from J, with 12 bases between. The CDR3 loop reads CASSHSGRQNTEAFF. The CDR3 DNA sequence: TGCGCCAGCAGCCACTCGGGTCGCCAGAACACTGAAGCTTTCTTT.

The J gene is TRBJ2-3, the V gene TRBV7-9; 8 bases agree with TRBD2. After removal of 2 bases from V and 2 bases from J, the junction contained 6 bases not matched to a gene. This CDR3 region has 16 residues. The germline V gene has CDR1 SEHNR and CDR2 FQNEAQ (reference sequence). CDR3 in DNA: TGTGCCAGCAGCTTAACTATAGCGGGGCTCACAGATACGCAGTATTTT. Translating gives CASSLTIAGLTDTQYF.

The chain has TRBV3-1 (or the pseudogene TRBV3-2) and TRBJ2-5, with D perhaps TRBD1 (6 bases). V lost 0 bases and J lost 7, with 15 bases in between. The CDR3 extends over 15 amino acids. CDR1 and CDR2 from the germline V gene are LGHDT and YNNKEL (reference sequence). CDR3 DNA sequence: TGTGCCAGCAGCCAAGATCTTCAGGGGAAAGGGACCCAGTACTTC. Amino acids: CASSQDLQGKGTQYF.

This sequence joins TRBV7-2 and TRBJ1-1; no reliable D call. Germline V gene data show CDR1 as SGHTA and CDR2 as FQGNSA. CDR3 size: 15 residues. V was cut by 3 bases and J by 4 bases, with 15 bases left in between. The CDR3 reads CASSLRSGLVTEAFF. As DNA, the CDR3 is TGTGCCAGCAGCTTGCGGAGTGGGTTGGTCACTGAAGCTTTCTTT.

The rearrangement links TRBV7-9 to TRBJ2-7; D might be TRBD2 (6 bases). Deletions cut 3 bases from V and 4 bases from J, with 19 bases between. CDR1 is SEHNR and CDR2 is FQNEAQ in the germline V gene (reference sequence). CDR3 length: 16 residues. CDR3: CASSFPQSGVVYEQYF. The DNA for the CDR3 is TGTGCCAGCAGCTTTCCACAGTCGGGGGTAGTATACGAGCAGTACTTC. Together with reference TRBV7-9 and TRBJ2-7, the CDR3 gives the full variable domain: DTGVSQNPRHKITKRGQNVTFRCDPISEHNRLYWYRQTLGQGPEFLTYFQNEAQLEKSRLLSDRFSAERPKGSFSTLEIQRTEQGDSAMYLCASSFPQSGVVYEQYFGPGTRLTVT.

This CDR3 is CASSLVAGAPYEQYF. The CDR3 coding sequence is TGTGCCAGCAGCTTAGTAGCAGGGGCCCCCTACGAGCAGTACTTC. The chain is built from TRBV11-2 and TRBJ2-7; D is possibly TRBD1 (6 bases). The V gene's germline CDR1 is SGHAT and CDR2 FQNNGV. The CDR3 runs to 15 residues. The ends were cut back, 1 base at V and 2 bases at J, with 12 bases in the middle.

This clone was detected once. The rearrangement uses TRBV18 and TRBJ2-7, with D unresolved. This CDR3 region has 13 residues. Germline CDR1 is KGHSH and CDR2 is LQKENI. Trimming stripped 3 bases from V and 6 bases from J, with 12 bases between. The CDR3 sequence: CASSPPTGVEQYF. For the CDR3, the DNA is TGTGCCAGCTCACCTCCCACGGGTGTCGAGCAGTACTTC.

The rearrangement uses TRBV6-2 or TRBV6-3 and TRBJ2-7; a weak D match, TRBD1 (5 bases). The CDR3 totals 13 residues. Germline assignment: CDR1 MNHEY and CDR2 SVGEGT. Deletions cut 2 bases from V and 5 bases from J, with 10 bases between. CDR3 DNA sequence: TGTGCCAGCAGTTACAACGGCAGGGACGAGCAGTACTTC. Its translation: CASSYNGRDEQYF.

The chain links TRBV19 to TRBJ1-2; 8 bases match TRBD1. The germline V gene encodes CDR1 LNHDA and CDR2 SQIVND (reference sequence). The CDR3 spans 14 residues. The J segment lost 5 bases and the V segment lost 7 bases, leaving 9 bases of the junction unmatched. The CDR3 sequence is CASNDRGFGYGYTF. In DNA form, the CDR3 reads TGTGCCAGTAACGACAGGGGATTTGGGTATGGCTACACCTTC.

This chain joins TRBV5-4 and TRBJ1-1, with unresolved D. The germline V gene encodes CDR1 SGHNT and CDR2 YYREEE (reference sequence). The V and J ends lost 3 bases and 4 bases respectively, with 13 bases between them. This CDR3 comprises 14 residues. The CDR3 loop is CASSWNPTGTEAFF. CDR3 nucleotides: TGTGCCAGCAGCTGGAACCCCACGGGCACTGAAGCTTTCTTT.

The rearrangement uses TRBV7-9 and TRBJ2-3; D might be TRBD1 (7 bases). V gave up 1 base and J gave up 5 bases, with 22 bases separating them. The CDR3 is 18 residues long. Germline CDR1 SEHNR, CDR2 FQNEAQ (reference sequence). The CDR3 here is CASSLGSWTGGVGDTQYF. The CDR3 DNA sequence: TGTGCCAGCAGCTTAGGGTCTTGGACAGGAGGGGTCGGAGATACGCAGTATTTT.

J is TRBJ1-2 and V is TRBV7-9, with D tentatively TRBD1 (6 bases). The CDR3 extends over 14 amino acids. Germline-derived CDR1 and CDR2 are SEHNR and FQNEAQ (reference sequence). The V and J ends lost 6 bases and 8 bases respectively, with 19 bases between them. CDR3 sequence: CASRGEGDAQGYTF. The CDR3 nucleotides read TGTGCCAGCAGGGGGGAGGGGGACGCTCAGGGCTACACCTTC.

V usage is TRBV30 and J usage is TRBJ2-7, with D maybe TRBD1 (6 bases). V dropped 5 bases and J dropped 5 bases, with 10 bases sitting between them. The CDR3 extends over 11 amino acids. Germline CDR1 and CDR2: GTSNPN and SVGIG (reference sequence). This CDR3 is CAWGRGHEQYF. DNA for the CDR3: TGTGCCTGGGGCAGGGGTCACGAGCAGTACTTC.

The chain couples TRBV28 to TRBJ1-2; D gene uncertain. V was trimmed by 2 bases and J by 5 bases, leaving 9 bases between them. The CDR3 runs to 13 residues. Germline-derived CDR1 and CDR2 are MDHEN and SYDVKM. The CDR3 region has the DNA TGTGCCAGCAGTTTAGGGCCAGTTTATGGCTACACCTTC. This encodes CASSLGPVYGYTF.

This clone was found a few times. In DNA form, the CDR3 reads TGCGCCAGCAGCTTGCTGAACACCGGGGAGCTGTTTTTT. Translating it yields CASSLLNTGELFF. The chain is built from TRBV5-1 and TRBJ2-2; no clear D gene. Trimming stripped 1 base from V and 1 base from J, with 2 bases between. The CDR3 length is 13 residues. Germline V gene lookup returns CDR1 SGHRS and CDR2 YFSETQ.

The chain recombines TRBV18 with TRBJ2-7, with no clear D. V lost 3 bases to trimming and J lost 2 bases, with 11 bases between them. CDR3 length: 14 residues. Germline CDR1 is KGHSH and CDR2 is LQKENI. CDR3 in DNA: TGTGCCAGCTCACCTTCAACAGAGACCTACGAGCAGTACTTC. Translating gives CASSPSTETYEQYF.